This T cell receptor beta chain was identified during a study of early stage breast cancer tumors (dated 2017 in TCRdb). About the investigation overall: Of the 15 to 20 invasive breast tumors, more than 9 were found to be estrogen receptor-positive, progesterone receptor-positive and HER2-negative. A total of 2,651,842 templates, representing approximately 1,100,000 unique clonotypes, were detected across all samples. Most of the 12 ER+/PR+/HER2- tumors were invasive ductal carcinomas, while the other four were invasive lobular carcinomas. On average, each sample got about 9.6-fold read coverage. Broad study findings and their caveats: Analysis by tumor subtype was prevented by the small cohort size. Compared with adjacent normal breast tissue, tumors had higher clonality and approximately 2.5-fold greater T cell density. Enriched TCRB sequences shared across patients were found to be mostly commonly generated sequences that were unlikely to play an important role in the tumor microenvironment. Greater similarity was observed between blood and normal breast repertoires than between blood and tumor repertoires, and tumor was distinguished from normal in about 85% of the 16 patients when each tissue was compared with blood. Sequencing bulk genomic DNA from unsorted cells could not capture chain pairing or functional markers like CD4, CD8 and FOXP3.

Adjacent normal breast tissue was collected about 1.9-4 cm away from the tumor, rinsed in PBS and stored in prechilled RNAlater. Because of high lipid content and low cell density, roughly 85-300 mg of normal breast tissue was often needed to obtain sufficient DNA. The study profiled bulk TCR beta-chain repertoires in matched peripheral blood, tumor and adjacent normal breast tissue taken from over 15 patients with early-stage breast cancer. The Qiagen AllPrep DNA/RNA Mini kit was used to extract genomic DNA. Each sample was amplified in two independent genomic DNA replicates, using approximately 550 ng for blood and roughly 1.5 ug for tumor or normal breast. TCRB sequencing of genomic DNA was carried out with the ImmunoSeq Intro kit according to the manufacturer's instructions. Multiplex PCR was run for around 30 cycles using proprietary primers and spike-in control sequences for absolute quantification. Single-end 150-bp reads were used to sequence an 87-bp fragment covering the CDR3 and the flanking V and J genes. Seven samples, each with two replicates, were multiplexed per lane of an Illumina MiSeq using version 3.0 chemistry. As for the original processing: The vendor's proprietary pipeline processed the raw data and merged both replicates into a single result for each sample. Clonotypes were defined as productive rearrangements sharing the V-gene family, CDR3 amino acid sequence and J-gene segment. Clonality was computed as 1 minus the normalized Shannon entropy (Pielou evenness) of TCRB abundances. T cell density was estimated as total templates divided by the number of input cells, with the number of input cells inferred from the DNA input amount. Recon was used with default parameters to estimate total repertoire diversity and clonality. Tumor-enriched clonotypes were defined as having over 0.1% abundance in tumor and at least 32-fold higher abundance than in normal breast. Held by TCRdb, this immuneACCESS table contains in-frame sequences only and omits some clones. Under half of the omission traces to an unresolved V gene where checked; the cause of the rest is unknown. V and J calls and clone size come straight from that table; D and trimming were deduced from the DNA. The sample contains 9,000 to 9,500 clones, 71% of them found a single time. The top ten clonotypes cover roughly 17% of the sample.

Remarks on this clone: No cognate antigen has been identified for it. Within one base of it there is no much larger clone, and no base qualities were kept.

Relative to germline, V is missing 4 bases and J is missing 5 bases, with 8 bases of the junction outside any gene match. Looking up the germline V gene yields CDR1 KGHSH and CDR2 LQKENI. There are 15 amino acids in the CDR3, from cysteine to phenylalanine inclusive. The kept DNA is CDR3 alone, 45 bases in frame from the first base. Sample: normal breast tissue next to the tumor. The chain is encoded by TRBV18 joined to TRBJ1-1, with 9 bases in between that match TRBD1. The clonotype originates from a person aged 55-75 years with breast cancer. DNA sequence: TGTGCCAGCTCACACCGGACAGGGGAGTGGACTGAAGCTTTCTTT. It translates as CASSHRTGEWTEAFF.